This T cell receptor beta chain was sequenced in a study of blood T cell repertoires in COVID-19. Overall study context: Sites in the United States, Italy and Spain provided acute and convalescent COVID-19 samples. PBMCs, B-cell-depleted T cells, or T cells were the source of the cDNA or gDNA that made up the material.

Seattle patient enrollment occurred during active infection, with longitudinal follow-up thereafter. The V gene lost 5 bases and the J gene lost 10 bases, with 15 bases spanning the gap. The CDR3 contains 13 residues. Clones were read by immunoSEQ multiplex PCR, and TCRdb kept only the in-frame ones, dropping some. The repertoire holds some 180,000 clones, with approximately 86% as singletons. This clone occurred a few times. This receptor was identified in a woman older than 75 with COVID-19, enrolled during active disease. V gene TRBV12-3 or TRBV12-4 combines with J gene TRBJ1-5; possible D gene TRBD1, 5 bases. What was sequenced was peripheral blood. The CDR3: CASSGGPGGPQHF. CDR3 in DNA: TGTGCCAGCAGTGGGGGACCGGGAGGTCCCCAGCATTTT.